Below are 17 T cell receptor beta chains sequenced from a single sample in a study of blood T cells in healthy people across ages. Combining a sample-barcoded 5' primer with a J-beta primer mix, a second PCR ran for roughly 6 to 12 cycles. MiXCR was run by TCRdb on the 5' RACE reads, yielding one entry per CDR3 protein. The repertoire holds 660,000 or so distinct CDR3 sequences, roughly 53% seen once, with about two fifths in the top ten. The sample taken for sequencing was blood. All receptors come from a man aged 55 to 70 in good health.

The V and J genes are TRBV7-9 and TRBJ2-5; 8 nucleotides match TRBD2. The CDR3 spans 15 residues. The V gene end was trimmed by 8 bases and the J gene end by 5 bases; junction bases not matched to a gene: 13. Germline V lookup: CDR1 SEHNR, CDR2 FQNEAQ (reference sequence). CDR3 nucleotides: TGTGCCAGCCAGTTTCGGGGGGGTGCCGGGGAGACCCAGTACTTC. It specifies CASQFRGGAGETQYF.

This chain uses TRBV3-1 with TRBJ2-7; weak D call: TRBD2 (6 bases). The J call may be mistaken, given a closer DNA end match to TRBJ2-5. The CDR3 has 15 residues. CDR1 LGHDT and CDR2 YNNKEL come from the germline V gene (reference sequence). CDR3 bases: TGTGCCAGCAGCCAAGAGAATTGGCGGGGCGAGACCCAGTACTTC. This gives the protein CASSQENWRGETQYF.

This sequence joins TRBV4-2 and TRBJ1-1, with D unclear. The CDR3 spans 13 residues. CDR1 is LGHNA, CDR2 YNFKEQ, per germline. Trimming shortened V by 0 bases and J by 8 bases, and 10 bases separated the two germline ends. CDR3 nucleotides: TGTGCCAGCAGCCAAGAGGCGAGAGCAGAAGCTTTCTTT. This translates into CASSQEARAEAFF.

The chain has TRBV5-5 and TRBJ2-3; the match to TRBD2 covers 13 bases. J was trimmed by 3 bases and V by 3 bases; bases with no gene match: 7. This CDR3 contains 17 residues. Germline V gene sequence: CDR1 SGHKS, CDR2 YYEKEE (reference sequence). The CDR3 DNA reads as TGTGCCAGCAGCTCGAGGACTAGCGGGGGCACTACAGATACGCAGTATTTT. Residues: CASSSRTSGGTTDTQYF.

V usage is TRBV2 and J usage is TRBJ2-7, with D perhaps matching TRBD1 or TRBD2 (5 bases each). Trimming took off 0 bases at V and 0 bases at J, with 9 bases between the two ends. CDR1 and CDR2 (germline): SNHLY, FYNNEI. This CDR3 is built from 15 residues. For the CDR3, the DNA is TGTGCCAGCAGTGAAGCGGGGGTTCCCTCCTACGAGCAGTACTTC. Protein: CASSEAGVPSYEQYF.

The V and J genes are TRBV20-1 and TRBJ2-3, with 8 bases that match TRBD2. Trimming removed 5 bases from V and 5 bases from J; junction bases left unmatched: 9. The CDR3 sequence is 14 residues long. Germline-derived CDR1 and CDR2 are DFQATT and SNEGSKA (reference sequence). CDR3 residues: CSASTGLVEDTQYF. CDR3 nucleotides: TGCAGTGCTTCAACGGGACTAGTCGAAGATACGCAGTATTTT.

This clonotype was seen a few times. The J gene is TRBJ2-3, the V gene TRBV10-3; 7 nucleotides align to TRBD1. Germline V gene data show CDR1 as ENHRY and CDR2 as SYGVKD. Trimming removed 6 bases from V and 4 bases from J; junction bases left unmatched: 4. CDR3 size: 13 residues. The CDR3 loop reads CAISRGSADTQYF. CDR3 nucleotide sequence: TGTGCCATCAGCAGGGGGAGTGCAGATACGCAGTATTTT.

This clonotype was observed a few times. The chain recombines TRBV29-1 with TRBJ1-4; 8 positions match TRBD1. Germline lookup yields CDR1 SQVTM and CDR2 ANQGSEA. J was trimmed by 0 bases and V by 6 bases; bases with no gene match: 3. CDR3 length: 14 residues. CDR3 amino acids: CSVAQGATNEKLFF. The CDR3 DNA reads TGCAGCGTCGCACAGGGGGCAACTAATGAAAAACTGTTTTTT.

CDR3 nucleotides: TGTGCCAGCAGTTCCTCTTTGGGGACTGAAGCTTTCTTT. It yields the protein CASSSSLGTEAFF. This chain uses TRBV28 with TRBJ1-1; D is unclear. V lost 4 bases and J lost 5, with 11 bases in between. Germline V gives CDR1 MDHEN, CDR2 SYDVKM. This CDR3 has 13 residues.

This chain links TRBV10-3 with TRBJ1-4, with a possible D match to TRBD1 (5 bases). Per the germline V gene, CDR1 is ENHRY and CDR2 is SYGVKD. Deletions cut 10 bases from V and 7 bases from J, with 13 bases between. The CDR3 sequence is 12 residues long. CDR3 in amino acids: CATQADGEKLFF. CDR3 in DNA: TGTGCCACACAGGCCGACGGTGAAAAACTGTTTTTT.

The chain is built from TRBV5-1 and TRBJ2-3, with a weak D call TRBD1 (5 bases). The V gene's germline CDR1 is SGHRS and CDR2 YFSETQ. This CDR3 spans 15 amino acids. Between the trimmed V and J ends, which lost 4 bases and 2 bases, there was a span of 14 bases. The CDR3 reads CASSPTDPLTDTQYF. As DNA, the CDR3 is TGCGCCAGCAGCCCGACAGACCCTCTCACAGATACGCAGTATTTT. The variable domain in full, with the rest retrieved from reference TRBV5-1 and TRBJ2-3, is KAGVTQTPRYLIKTRGQQVTLSCSPISGHRSVSWYQQTPGQGLQFLFEYFSETQRNKGNFPGRFSGRQFSNSRSEMNVSTLELGDSALYLCASSPTDPLTDTQYFGPGTRLTVL.

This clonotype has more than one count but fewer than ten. The CDR3 nucleotides read TGCGCCAGCAGCTTGGACGGACAGGGTAGGAACACTGAAGCTTTCTTT. It is translated as CASSLDGQGRNTEAFF. The V gene is TRBV5-1, the J gene TRBJ1-1; TRBD1 aligns across 8 bases. The CDR3 length is 16 residues. Trimming cost V 0 bases and J 1 base; bases outside gene matches: 5. The germline CDR1 and CDR2 sequences are SGHRS and YFSETQ.

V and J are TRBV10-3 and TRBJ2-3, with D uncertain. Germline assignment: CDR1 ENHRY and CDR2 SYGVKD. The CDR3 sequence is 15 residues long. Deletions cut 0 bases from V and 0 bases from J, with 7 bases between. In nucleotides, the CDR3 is TGTGCCATCAGTGAGTCGAGAGGTAGCACAGATACGCAGTATTTT. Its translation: CAISESRGSTDTQYF.

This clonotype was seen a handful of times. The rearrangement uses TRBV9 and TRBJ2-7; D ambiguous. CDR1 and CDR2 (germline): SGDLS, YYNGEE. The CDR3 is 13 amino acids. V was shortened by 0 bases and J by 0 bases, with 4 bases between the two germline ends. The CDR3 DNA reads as TGTGCCAGCAGCGTAGGTCCCTCCTACGAGCAGTACTTC. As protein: CASSVGPSYEQYF.

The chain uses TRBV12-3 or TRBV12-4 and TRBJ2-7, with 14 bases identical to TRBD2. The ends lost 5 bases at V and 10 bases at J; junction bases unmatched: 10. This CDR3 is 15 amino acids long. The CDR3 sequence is CASSRSTSGGAIQYF. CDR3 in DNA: TGTGCCAGCAGTCGTTCGACTAGCGGGGGGGCTATTCAGTACTTC.

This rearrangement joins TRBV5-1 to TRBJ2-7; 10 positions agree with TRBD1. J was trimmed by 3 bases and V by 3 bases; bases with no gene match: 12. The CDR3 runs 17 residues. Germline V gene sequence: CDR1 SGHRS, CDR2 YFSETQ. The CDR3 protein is CASSYEAGQGDLYEQYF. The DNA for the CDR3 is TGCGCCAGCAGCTATGAGGCCGGACAGGGGGACCTCTACGAGCAGTACTTC.

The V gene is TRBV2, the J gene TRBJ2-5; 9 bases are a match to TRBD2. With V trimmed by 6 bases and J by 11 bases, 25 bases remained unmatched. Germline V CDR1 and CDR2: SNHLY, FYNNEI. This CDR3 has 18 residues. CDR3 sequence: CASRKRASGLALADEQYF. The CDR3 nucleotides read TGTGCCAGCAGGAAGCGGGCATCGGGACTAGCATTGGCGGATGAGCAGTACTTC.